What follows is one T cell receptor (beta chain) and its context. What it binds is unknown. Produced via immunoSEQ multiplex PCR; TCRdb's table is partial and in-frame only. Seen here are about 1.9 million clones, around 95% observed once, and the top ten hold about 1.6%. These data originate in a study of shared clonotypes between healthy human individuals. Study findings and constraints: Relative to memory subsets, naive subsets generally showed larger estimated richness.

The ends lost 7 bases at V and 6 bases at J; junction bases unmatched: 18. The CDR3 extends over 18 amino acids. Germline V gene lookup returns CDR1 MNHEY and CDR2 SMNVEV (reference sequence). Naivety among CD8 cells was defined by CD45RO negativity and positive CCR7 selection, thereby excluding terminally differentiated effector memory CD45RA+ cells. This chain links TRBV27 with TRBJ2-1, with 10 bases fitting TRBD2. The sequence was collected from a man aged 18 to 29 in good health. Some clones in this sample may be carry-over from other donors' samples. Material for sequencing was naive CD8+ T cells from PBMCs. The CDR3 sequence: CASNEGTWTSGDPNEQFF. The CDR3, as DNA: TGTGCCAGCAACGAGGGAACCTGGACTAGCGGAGATCCCAATGAGCAGTTCTTC.